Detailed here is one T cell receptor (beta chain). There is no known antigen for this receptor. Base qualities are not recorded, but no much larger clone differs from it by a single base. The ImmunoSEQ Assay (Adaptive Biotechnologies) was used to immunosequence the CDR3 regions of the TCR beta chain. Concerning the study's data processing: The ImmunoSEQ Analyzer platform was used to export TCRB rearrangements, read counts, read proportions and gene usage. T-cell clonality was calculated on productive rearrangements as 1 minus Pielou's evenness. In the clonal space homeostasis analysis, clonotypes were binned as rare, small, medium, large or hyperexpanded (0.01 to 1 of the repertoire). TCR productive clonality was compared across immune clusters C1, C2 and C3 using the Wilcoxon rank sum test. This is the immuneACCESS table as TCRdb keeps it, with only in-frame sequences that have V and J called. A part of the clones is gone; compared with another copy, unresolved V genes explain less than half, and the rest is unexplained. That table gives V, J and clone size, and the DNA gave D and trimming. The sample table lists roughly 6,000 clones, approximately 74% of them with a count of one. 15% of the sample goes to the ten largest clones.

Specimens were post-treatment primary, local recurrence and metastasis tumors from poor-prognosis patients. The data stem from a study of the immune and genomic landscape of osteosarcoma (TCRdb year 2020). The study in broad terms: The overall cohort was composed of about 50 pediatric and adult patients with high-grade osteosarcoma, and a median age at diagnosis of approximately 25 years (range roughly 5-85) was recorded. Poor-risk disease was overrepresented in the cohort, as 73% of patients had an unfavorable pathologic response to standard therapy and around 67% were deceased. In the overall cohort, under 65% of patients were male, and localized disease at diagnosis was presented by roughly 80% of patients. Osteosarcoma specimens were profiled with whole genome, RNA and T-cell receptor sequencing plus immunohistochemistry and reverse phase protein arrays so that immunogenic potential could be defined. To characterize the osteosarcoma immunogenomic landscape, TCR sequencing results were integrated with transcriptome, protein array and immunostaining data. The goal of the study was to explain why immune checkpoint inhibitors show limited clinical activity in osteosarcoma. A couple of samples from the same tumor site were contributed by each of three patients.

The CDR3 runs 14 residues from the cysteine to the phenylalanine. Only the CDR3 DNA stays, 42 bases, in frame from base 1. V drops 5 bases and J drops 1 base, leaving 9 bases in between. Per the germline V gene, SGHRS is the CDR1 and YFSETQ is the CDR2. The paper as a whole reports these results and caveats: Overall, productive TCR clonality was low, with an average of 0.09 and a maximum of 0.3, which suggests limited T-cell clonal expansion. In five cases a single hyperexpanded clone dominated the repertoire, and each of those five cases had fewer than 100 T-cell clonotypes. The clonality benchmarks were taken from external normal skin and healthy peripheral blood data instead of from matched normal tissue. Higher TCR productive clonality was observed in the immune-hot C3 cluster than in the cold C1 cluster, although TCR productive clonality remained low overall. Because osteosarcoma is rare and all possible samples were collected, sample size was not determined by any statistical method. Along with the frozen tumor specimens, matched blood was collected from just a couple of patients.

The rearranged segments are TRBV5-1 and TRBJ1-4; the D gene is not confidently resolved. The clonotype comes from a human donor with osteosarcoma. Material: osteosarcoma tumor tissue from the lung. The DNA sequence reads TGCGCCAGCAGTTACGGGGAAACTAATGAAAAACTGTTTTTT. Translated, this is CASSYGETNEKLFF.